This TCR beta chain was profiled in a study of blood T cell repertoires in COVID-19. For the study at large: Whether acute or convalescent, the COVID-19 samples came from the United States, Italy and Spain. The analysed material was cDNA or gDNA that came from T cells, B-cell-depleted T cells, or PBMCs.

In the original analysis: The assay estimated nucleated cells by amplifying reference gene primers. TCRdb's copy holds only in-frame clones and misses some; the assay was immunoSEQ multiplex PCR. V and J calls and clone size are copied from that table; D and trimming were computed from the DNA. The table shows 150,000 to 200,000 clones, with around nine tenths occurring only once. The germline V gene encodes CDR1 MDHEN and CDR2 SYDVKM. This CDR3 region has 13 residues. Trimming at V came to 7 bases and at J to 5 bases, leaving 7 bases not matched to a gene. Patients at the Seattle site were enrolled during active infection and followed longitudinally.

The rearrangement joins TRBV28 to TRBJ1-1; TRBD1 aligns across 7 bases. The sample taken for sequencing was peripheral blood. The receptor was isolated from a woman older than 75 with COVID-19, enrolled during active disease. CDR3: CASKGAIGTEAFF. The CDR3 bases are TGTGCCAGCAAGGGGGCGATCGGTACTGAAGCTTTCTTT.